Presented here are 20 T cell receptor beta chains from one specimen sequenced in a study of OX40 agonist ivuxolimab in advanced cancers. The library came from the immunoSEQ multiplex PCR assay. As stored in TCRdb, this immuneACCESS dataset retains in-frame rearrangements with V and J assigned. A fraction of the clones does not appear; measured against another copy, unresolved V genes explain less than half of the discrepancy, and the remainder lacks a known reason. This sample gives around 70,000 clones in total; 88% of them show up just once. Of the sample, under 1% is held by the ten largest clones. This material consisted of CD4+ or CD8+ T cells sorted from blood, taken in a trial of the OX40 agonist ivuxolimab. The receptors shown here come from an adult with an advanced solid tumor such as melanoma, head and neck, liver or kidney cancer.

The chain employs TRBV19 and TRBJ1-5; D possibly corresponds to TRBD1 (5 bases). Trimming took 8 bases from V and 0 from J, leaving 14 bases between them. The CDR3 is made up of 15 amino acids. Germline V gives CDR1 LNHDA, CDR2 SQIVND (reference sequence). CDR3 in amino acids: CASRTWGYSNQPQHF. CDR3 sequence (DNA): TGTGCCAGTCGCACTTGGGGGTATAGCAATCAGCCCCAGCATTTT.

This chain links TRBV7-3 with TRBJ2-1, with 10 bases that match TRBD1. CDR1 SGHTA and CDR2 FQGTGA come from the germline V gene. Trimming removed 0 bases from V and 4 bases from J; junction bases left unmatched: 12. This CDR3 is 19 amino acids long. This CDR3 is CASSLTGQGLRFSYNEQFF. Written as DNA, the CDR3 is TGTGCCAGCAGCTTAACGGGACAGGGGCTAAGATTTTCGTACAATGAGCAGTTCTTC. Filled out from reference TRBV7-3 and TRBJ2-1, the complete variable domain reads GAGVSQTPSNKVTEKGKYVELRCDPISGHTALYWYRQSLGQGPEFLIYFQGTGAADDSGLPNDRFFAVRPEGSVSTLKIQRTERGDSAVYLCASSLTGQGLRFSYNEQFFGPGTRLTVL.

The V and J genes are TRBV7-2 and TRBJ2-5; D might be TRBD1 (5 bases). CDR1 is SGHTA, CDR2 FQGNSA, per germline. The CDR3 covers 15 residues. The ends were cut back, 8 bases at V and 7 bases at J, with 23 bases in the middle. CDR3 bases: TGTGCCAGCGCACGGGTAGGGGCGCTCGGGTGGACCCAGTACTTC. It is translated as CASARVGALGWTQYF.

CDR3 residues: CASSFHSQETQYF. DNA of the CDR3: TGTGCCAGCAGTTTTCACAGCCAAGAGACCCAGTACTTC. The V and J genes are TRBV28 and TRBJ2-5; D gene unclear. Germline CDR1 is MDHEN and CDR2 is SYDVKM. The CDR3 spans 13 residues. Deletions cut 3 bases from V and 1 base from J, with 6 bases between.

This chain uses TRBV19 with TRBJ1-1; 7 positions match TRBD1. With V trimmed by 5 bases and J by 0 bases, 9 bases remained unmatched. Germline V gene lookup returns CDR1 LNHDA and CDR2 SQIVND (reference sequence). This CDR3 has 16 residues. The CDR3 DNA follows: TGTGCCAGTAGTGGAAGGACAGGAACCATGAACACTGAAGCTTTCTTT. Its translation is CASSGRTGTMNTEAFF.

The chain is built from TRBV7-9 and TRBJ1-2; no clear D gene. V was cut by 5 bases and J by 4 bases, with 8 bases left in between. Germline values: CDR1 SEHNR, CDR2 FQNEAQ (reference sequence). The CDR3 covers 12 residues. This chain's CDR3 is CASSPRSYGYTF. CDR3 DNA: TGTGCCAGCAGCCCTCGGTCCTATGGCTACACCTTC.

This chain joins TRBV28 and TRBJ2-7; D uncertain. V lost 11 bases to trimming and J lost 5 bases, with 13 bases between them. The CDR3 is made up of 11 amino acids. From germline, CDR1 is MDHEN and CDR2 SYDVKM. CDR3 region: CACHSGNEQYF. As DNA, the CDR3 is TGTGCCTGTCACTCGGGTAACGAGCAGTACTTC.

The V and J genes are TRBV15 and TRBJ1-1, with a possible D match to TRBD1 (5 bases). Germline V gene lookup returns CDR1 LNHNV and CDR2 YYDKDF (reference sequence). V lost 0 bases and J 6 bases, leaving 14 bases between the germline ends. The CDR3 sequence is 15 residues long. The CDR3 region is CATSRDDLGTAEAFF. The CDR3 coding sequence is TGTGCCACCAGCAGAGACGACCTCGGGACCGCTGAAGCTTTCTTT.

This chain connects TRBV30 to TRBJ2-3; no reliable D call. The V end lost 0 bases, the J end lost 0 bases, and 13 bases lay between the germline ends. The CDR3 length is 16 residues. CDR1 and CDR2 (germline): GTSNPN, SVGIG (reference sequence). Here the CDR3 reads CAWSVHRTSSTDTQYF. The CDR3 DNA sequence: TGTGCCTGGAGTGTACACAGAACATCTAGCACAGATACGCAGTATTTT.

The chain couples TRBV4-1 to TRBJ1-4; D call uncertain. Trimming took 1 base from V and 0 from J, leaving 12 bases between them. CDR3 length: 17 residues. The V gene's germline CDR1 is MGHRA and CDR2 YSYEKL. The CDR3 sequence is CASSQGVAAATNEKLFF. The DNA of the CDR3 is TGCGCCAGCAGCCAAGGGGTGGCAGCTGCAACTAATGAAAAACTGTTTTTT.

The chain carries TRBV18 and TRBJ2-1; perhaps TRBD1 as D (6 bases). Germline values: CDR1 KGHSH, CDR2 LQKENI. This CDR3 comprises 15 residues. V lost 6 bases and J lost 7, with 19 bases in between. The CDR3 here is CASSSSQKQGNEQFF. Here the CDR3 DNA reads TGTGCCAGCTCTTCTAGCCAAAAACAGGGAAATGAGCAGTTCTTC. Full variable domain (rest looked up from reference TRBV18 and TRBJ2-1): NAGVMQNPRHLVRRRGQEARLRCSPMKGHSHVYWYRQLPEEGLKFMVYLQKENIIDESGMPKERFSAEFPKEGPSILRIQQVVRGDSAAYFCASSSSQKQGNEQFFGPGTRLTVL.

This chain connects TRBV19 to TRBJ2-2, with D perhaps TRBD1 (5 bases). CDR1 LNHDA and CDR2 SQIVND come from the germline V gene (reference sequence). The CDR3 is made up of 16 amino acids. V lost 6 bases and J lost 0, with 14 bases in between. Here the CDR3 DNA reads TGTGCCAGTAGGGCAGGACACTCTCCGAACACCGGGGAGCTGTTTTTT. This gives the protein CASRAGHSPNTGELFF.

V gene TRBV19 combines with J gene TRBJ2-1; D is unclear. CDR1 and CDR2 from the germline V gene are LNHDA and SQIVND (reference sequence). Trimming left V 4 bases short and J 0 bases short, with 13 bases between. The CDR3 is 16 residues long. CDR3 residues: CASSRRRPSSYNEQFF. CDR3 nucleotide sequence: TGTGCCAGTAGTAGGAGACGCCCGAGCTCCTACAATGAGCAGTTCTTC.

The chain carries TRBV7-2 and TRBJ2-6; D ambiguous. V shed 2 bases and J shed 2 bases, with 7 bases lying between them. The germline gives CDR1 SGHTA, CDR2 FQGNSA. CDR3 size: 15 residues. The CDR3 here is CASSLLGTGANVLTF. For the CDR3, the DNA is TGTGCCAGCAGCTTACTGGGAACTGGGGCCAACGTCCTGACTTTC.

Details on this clone: A junction boundary mismatches the germline segment, possibly from a read error. V gene TRBV20-1 combines with J gene TRBJ2-7, with 12 bases fitting TRBD2. Germline-derived CDR1 and CDR2 are DFQATT and SNEGSKA (reference sequence). The CDR3 is made up of 11 amino acids. CDR3 in amino acids: CSAQTSGSVNF. The CDR3 nucleotides are TGCAGTGCCCAGACTAGCGGGAGTGTGAACTTC.

Written as DNA, the CDR3 is TGTGCCAGCAGCTTAAGAGTGACAGGGTTCTCCTACGAGCAGTACTTC. Its protein product is CASSLRVTGFSYEQYF. The J gene is TRBJ2-7, the V gene TRBV7-4; 7 nucleotides match TRBD1. The CDR3 is made up of 16 amino acids. The trim removed 2 bases at V and 0 bases at J, leaving 7 bases unmatched. Germline-derived CDR1 and CDR2 are SGHVT and SQSDAQ.

The CDR3 nucleotides read TGTGCCAGCAGTGGCCAGGGATCTATGTATGGCTACACCTTC. Protein sequence: CASSGQGSMYGYTF. V and J are TRBV25-1 and TRBJ1-2; D may be TRBD1 (5 bases). Germline values: CDR1 MGHDK, CDR2 SYGVNS. CDR3 length equals 14 residues. V was trimmed by 4 bases and J by 5 bases, leaving 14 bases between them.

The chain's CDR3 is CASSPQSFYEQYF. In DNA, the CDR3 is TGTGCCAGCAGTCCCCAATCCTTCTACGAGCAGTACTTC. This rearrangement joins TRBV28 to TRBJ2-7; no definite D call. The length of the CDR3 is 13 residues. Germline-derived CDR1 and CDR2 are MDHEN and SYDVKM. V was clipped by 5 bases and J by 3 bases, with 11 bases between them.

This chain links TRBV5-1 with TRBJ1-1; D not resolved. The V gene lost 1 base and the J gene lost 1 base, with 11 bases spanning the gap. Germline CDR1 and CDR2: SGHRS and YFSETQ. The CDR3 runs to 15 residues. CDR3 coding DNA: TGCGCCAGCAGCTTGTCAGGCCCCGGGAACACTGAAGCTTTCTTT. Amino acid sequence: CASSLSGPGNTEAFF.

This chain uses TRBV5-1 with TRBJ2-7; TRBD1 matches 7 bases. This CDR3 is built from 14 residues. In germline, CDR1 is SGHRS, CDR2 YFSETQ. V was clipped by 0 bases and J by 4 bases; unmatched bases: 4. CDR3 amino acids: CASSLEGGGYEQYF. The CDR3 DNA reads TGCGCCAGCAGCTTGGAAGGGGGCGGATACGAGCAGTACTTC.